This T cell receptor beta chain was documented in a study of OX40 agonist ivuxolimab in advanced cancers. Looking at the study overall: Ivuxolimab was a fully human IgG2 agonistic monoclonal antibody targeting the costimulatory receptor OX40 (CD134). In the dose-escalation cohort, more than 75% of patients were male, and the mean age was about 55 years, with a range of about 20 to 79. Intravenous ivuxolimab was administered to patients every 2 weeks at six dose levels: 0.01, 0.1, 0.3, 1.5, 3 and 10 mg/kg. Prior anti-PD-1, anti-PD-L1 or anti-CTLA-4 therapy was permitted, and about 40% of dose-escalation patients had received checkpoint inhibitors. Among the roughly 50 dose-escalation patients, about 19 had hepatocellular carcinoma, around 15 melanoma, 9 renal cell carcinoma and 9 head and neck cancer. Peripheral TCRbeta sequencing aimed to test whether ivuxolimab altered TCR sequence diversity and caused clonal T-cell expansion. Partial responses occurred in three dose-escalation patients: two with cutaneous melanoma and one with hepatocellular carcinoma. The monotherapy dose-escalation portion (N of about 50 patients) of the phase I ivuxolimab trial is reported in the paper.

Broad study findings and their caveats: After ivuxolimab, more expanded clones were found on average in CD8+ T cells than in CD4+ T cells. Low levels of normalized T-cell clonal expansion were also seen in some nonresponding patients. The antigen specificity of the peripheral T cells that underwent clonal expansion was not determined. Partial responders in the 0.1-3.0 mg/kg groups had among the lowest normalized peripheral clonal expansion, especially among CD8+ T cells. At doses of 0.1 to 3.0 mg/kg, clonal expansion of both CD4+ and CD8+ blood T cells was observed from baseline to week 6.

The germline V gene supplies CDR1 MNHNS and CDR2 SASEGT. A distance of 14 bases separates the germline ends of V and J, which lose 5 bases and 4 bases respectively. From the cysteine up to the phenylalanine, the CDR3 has a length of 15 residues. Just the 45-base CDR3 DNA is kept, in frame starting at base 1. Genomic DNA was isolated from the sorted cells so that the TCRbeta CDR3 region could be sequenced. The immunoSEQ Assay was used to sequence the TCRbeta CDR3 regions. Imported from immuneACCESS, the table was reduced by TCRdb to in-frame sequences with V and J called. These copies leave out some clones; in studies compared against another copy, an unresolved V gene accounts for under half, and the cause of the remainder is not known. Recorded for this sample are about 79,000 clones; 90% of them occurred a single time. The ten largest make up 0.3% to 0.4% of the sample. Remarks on this clone: There is no known antigen for this receptor. The sample holds no much larger clone one base away, and base qualities are not on file.

The trial excluded patients who had a history of autoimmune disease or were on systemic immunosuppression. Peripheral blood for TCR sequencing was drawn from every dose cohort at baseline, at cycle 4 day 1 and at cycle 7 day 1. Samples were obtained from an open-label, multicenter, first-in-human phase I dose-escalation trial of ivuxolimab. Adults with locally advanced or metastatic head and neck squamous cell, hepatocellular, melanoma or renal cell carcinoma were enrolled in the trial. Before TCR sequencing, CD4+ T cells and CD8+ T cells were sorted from peripheral blood as separate populations. This specimen was CD4+ or CD8+ T cells sorted from blood, taken in a trial of the OX40 agonist ivuxolimab. The chain is encoded by TRBV6-1 joined to TRBJ1-4; the D gene is possibly TRBD1, with 6 bases matching. The source of this sequence is an adult with an advanced solid tumor such as melanoma, head and neck, liver or kidney cancer. The CDR3 corresponds to CASSTPTGFNEKLFF. The nucleotide sequence reads as follows: TGTGCCAGCAGTACCCCGACAGGCTTTAATGAAAAACTGTTTTTT.